Presented here are 21 T cell receptor beta chains from one specimen sequenced in a study of cytomegalovirus exposure and HLA in healthy donors (dated by TCRdb to the late 2010s). Receptors were amplified or captured by the immunoSEQ multiplex PCR assay. For the multiplex PCR, a mixture combining 60 forward primers for TCR Vbeta segments and 13 reverse primers for TCR Jbeta segments was used. The immuneACCESS repertoire file appears here via TCRdb, limited to in-frame rearrangements. These files lack a portion of the clones; in checked studies, under half of the deficit traces to unresolved V genes, and the cause of the others is not known. This sample has about 180,000 clones in its table, and 76% of those were observed once. Clones ranked in the top ten supply around 1.6% of the sample. The sample consisted of PBMCs. The receptors here all came from a man in his late teens or twenties in good health and CMV-seronegative.

This clone was seen just once. The chain carries TRBV9 and TRBJ2-2; 11 bases line up with TRBD2. V was clipped by 4 bases and J by 5 bases; unmatched bases: 7. The CDR3 is made up of 16 amino acids. Per the germline V gene, CDR1 is SGDLS and CDR2 is YYNGEE. The CDR3 nucleotides are TGTGCCAGCAGCCTAGGACTAGCGGGCTTAACCGGGGAGCTGTTTTTT. Translating gives CASSLGLAGLTGELFF.

V usage is TRBV28 and J usage is TRBJ1-6; 9 positions agree with TRBD1. CDR1 is MDHEN and CDR2 is SYDVKM in the germline V gene. This CDR3 spans 15 amino acids. The V and J ends lost 7 bases and 6 bases, in that order; junction bases with no gene match: 7. Here the CDR3 DNA reads TGTGCCAGCATACCCCAGACAGGGGGTAATTCACCCCTCCACTTT. Translated: CASIPQTGGNSPLHF. The whole variable domain, filled in from reference TRBV28 and TRBJ1-6, reads DVKVTQSSRYLVKRTGEKVFLECVQDMDHENMFWYRQDPGLGLRLIYFSYDVKMKEKGDIPEGYSVSREKKERFSLILESASTNQTSMYLCASIPQTGGNSPLHFGNGTRLTVT.

The rearrangement links TRBV7-9 to TRBJ2-2, with 7 bases lining up with TRBD2. With V trimmed by 9 bases and J by 6 bases, 4 bases remained unmatched. From germline, CDR1 is SEHNR and CDR2 FQNEAQ (reference sequence). The CDR3 sequence is 12 residues long. CDR3 nucleotide sequence: TGTGCCAGTTTGGGGGGGGCCGGGGAGCTGTTTTTT. This translates into CASLGGAGELFF.

The rearrangement uses TRBV6-6 and TRBJ1-5; 7 bases agree with TRBD1. The CDR3 sequence is 14 residues long. CDR1 is MNHNY and CDR2 is SVGAGI in the germline V gene (reference sequence). V trimming: 2 bases; J trimming: 4 bases; junction bases outside the gene matches: 2. In nucleotides, the CDR3 is TGTGCCAGCAGTTACCGACAGGGAAATCAGCCCCAGCATTTT. Translating it yields CASSYRQGNQPQHF.

The rearrangement uses TRBV6-1 and TRBJ1-3; D gene unclear. Germline V gene lookup returns CDR1 MNHNS and CDR2 SASEGT. This CDR3 contains 14 residues. V was trimmed by 10 bases and J by 4 bases, leaving 17 bases between them. CDR3 protein: CAITSQAPGNTIYF. The CDR3 nucleotides read TGTGCCATCACCTCCCAAGCTCCCGGAAACACCATATATTTT.

The chain recombines TRBV19 with TRBJ1-2; possibly TRBD1 for D (6 bases). CDR1 LNHDA and CDR2 SQIVND come from the germline V gene (reference sequence). This CDR3 is 12 amino acids long. V lost 11 bases and J 2 bases, leaving 12 bases between the germline ends. The CDR3 sequence is CASITGNYGYTF. The CDR3 nucleotides are TGTGCCTCCATAACAGGGAACTATGGCTACACCTTC.

This chain joins TRBV10-3 and TRBJ1-5; 8 bases align to TRBD1. Unmatched junction bases numbered 11, after V lost 3 bases and J lost 10 bases. The CDR3 is 15 amino acids. The V gene's germline CDR1 is ENHRY and CDR2 SYGVKD. CDR3 sequence (DNA): TGTGCCATCAGTGAAGGGACAGGCTCGAGGTTTCCCCAGCATTTT. Its translation: CAISEGTGSRFPQHF.

This sequence joins TRBV5-1 and TRBJ2-5; D is uncertain. The CDR3 runs to 15 residues. Germline V gives CDR1 SGHRS, CDR2 YFSETQ. V gave up 5 bases and J gave up 5 bases, with 19 bases separating them. The CDR3 DNA reads TGCGCCAGCAGGCCCGCAATACTTGCTTCGGAGACCCAGTACTTC. It yields the protein CASRPAILASETQYF. Looking up the rest from reference TRBV5-1 and TRBJ2-5 gives the full variable domain: KAGVTQTPRYLIKTRGQQVTLSCSPISGHRSVSWYQQTPGQGLQFLFEYFSETQRNKGNFPGRFSGRQFSNSRSEMNVSTLELGDSALYLCASRPAILASETQYFGPGTRLLVL.

V gene TRBV10-3 combines with J gene TRBJ2-7, with 7 bases matching TRBD1. V shed 7 bases, J shed 2 bases, and the junction held 5 bases outside the gene matches. The CDR3 is made up of 13 amino acids. CDR1 ENHRY and CDR2 SYGVKD come from the germline V gene. CDR3 nucleotides: TGTGCCATCACCAGGGGGATCACCTACGAGCAGTACTTC. Its translation: CAITRGITYEQYF.

This chain joins TRBV19 and TRBJ2-7; 7 nucleotides align to TRBD2. The CDR3 consists of 13 residues. The ends lost 6 bases at V and 2 bases at J; junction bases unmatched: 4. In germline, CDR1 is LNHDA, CDR2 SQIVND (reference sequence). As DNA, the CDR3 is TGTGCCAGTAGGTGGGGGGGAGCCTACGAGCAGTACTTC. Its protein product is CASRWGGAYEQYF.

This chain joins TRBV6-1 and TRBJ2-1, with 8 bases lining up with TRBD1. This CDR3 region has 14 residues. V lost 1 base, J lost 9 bases, and 5 bases stayed unmatched. Germline values: CDR1 MNHNS, CDR2 SASEGT. The CDR3 is CASSEGTGLAEQFF. The CDR3 DNA sequence: TGTGCCAGCAGTGAAGGGACAGGGCTGGCTGAGCAGTTCTTC.

This clone has just one count. This chain joins TRBV5-6 and TRBJ1-3; D is unclear. V lost 0 bases to trimming and J lost 3 bases, with 13 bases between them. The germline CDR1 and CDR2 sequences are SGHDT and YYEEEE. The CDR3 is 16 amino acids. CDR3 nucleotide sequence: TGTGCCAGCAGCTTGGCCGGGGAGTCTAATGGAAACACCATATATTTT. It encodes CASSLAGESNGNTIYF.

This chain uses TRBV5-1 with TRBJ2-5; 7 bases align to TRBD2. This CDR3 is built from 14 residues. Germline assignment: CDR1 SGHRS and CDR2 YFSETQ. Trimming removed 0 bases from V and 4 bases from J; junction bases left unmatched: 3. CDR3 in DNA: TGCGCCAGCAGCTTGGGCGGGAGCGGAGAGACCCAGTACTTC. As protein: CASSLGGSGETQYF.

The chain combines TRBV10-2 with TRBJ2-7; 7 positions match TRBD2. The CDR3 is 15 residues long. In germline, CDR1 is WSHSY, CDR2 SAAADI. The V segment lost 0 bases and the J segment 6 bases; nucleotides outside the gene matches: 8. The CDR3 DNA follows: TGCGCCAGCAGTGAGTCCCTAGCGGTGGTGGGCGAGCAGTACTTC. Translated: CASSESLAVVGEQYF.

This chain uses TRBV19 with TRBJ2-4; 8 bases line up with TRBD2. After removal of 7 bases from V and 6 bases from J, the junction contained 5 bases not matched to a gene. There are 13 residues in the CDR3. The germline gives CDR1 LNHDA, CDR2 SQIVND (reference sequence). This CDR3 is CASTGGARNIQYF. The CDR3 DNA follows: TGTGCCAGTACGGGGGGGGCGCGAAACATTCAGTACTTC.

The V and J genes are TRBV28 and TRBJ1-1, with unresolved D. This CDR3 contains 11 residues. Germline CDR1 and CDR2: MDHEN and SYDVKM. V lost 6 bases and J 11 bases, leaving 13 bases between the germline ends. The chain's CDR3 is CASSSPGRAFF. The CDR3 coding sequence is TGTGCCAGCAGCTCACCAGGTCGCGCTTTCTTT.

The rearrangement joins TRBV5-5 to TRBJ1-1; tentatively, D is TRBD1 (5 bases). V lost 3 bases to trimming and J lost 3 bases, with 18 bases between them. The CDR3 has 16 amino acids. Germline assignment: CDR1 SGHKS and CDR2 YYEKEE (reference sequence). CDR3 sequence (DNA): TGTGCCAGCAGCTCCAGGGCAGGGTTAGGGGACACTGAAGCTTTCTTT. Protein sequence: CASSSRAGLGDTEAFF.

The rearrangement links TRBV30 to TRBJ2-1, with 12 bases aligning to TRBD1. The CDR3 spans 19 residues. CDR1 and CDR2 from the germline V gene are GTSNPN and SVGIG (reference sequence). V trimming: 3 bases; J trimming: 0 bases; junction bases outside the gene matches: 12. The CDR3 sequence: CAWSSGQGAYGGSYNEQFF. CDR3 in DNA: TGTGCCTGGAGCTCGGGACAGGGGGCGTACGGAGGCTCCTACAATGAGCAGTTCTTC.

The chain uses TRBV28 and TRBJ1-2; TRBD1 matches at 9 bases. The CDR3 loop spans 14 amino acids. Germline CDR1 MDHEN, CDR2 SYDVKM. J lost 6 bases, V lost 2 bases, and 4 bases had no gene match. The CDR3 nucleotides read TGTGCCAGCAGTTTAACAGGGGGCCTTGATGGCTACACCTTC. It specifies CASSLTGGLDGYTF.

In regard to this clone: Other DNA variants within this sample encode the same CDR3. The chain couples TRBV30 to TRBJ2-3; a possible D gene is TRBD2 (5 bases). The length of the CDR3 is 14 residues. CDR1 GTSNPN and CDR2 SVGIG come from the germline V gene (reference sequence). The V and J ends lost 0 bases and 0 bases respectively, with 7 bases between them. CDR3 residues: CAWSVGGSTDTQYF. The CDR3 region has the DNA TGTGCCTGGAGTGTAGGCGGGAGCACAGATACGCAGTATTTT.

The V and J genes are TRBV9 and TRBJ2-7, with 9 bases that match TRBD1. CDR3 length equals 15 residues. V lost 2 bases, J lost 2 bases, and 5 bases stayed unmatched. Per the germline V gene, CDR1 is SGDLS and CDR2 is YYNGEE. The chain's CDR3 is CASSVGQGSTYEQYF. The CDR3 DNA follows: TGTGCCAGCAGCGTGGGACAGGGCTCTACCTACGAGCAGTACTTC.